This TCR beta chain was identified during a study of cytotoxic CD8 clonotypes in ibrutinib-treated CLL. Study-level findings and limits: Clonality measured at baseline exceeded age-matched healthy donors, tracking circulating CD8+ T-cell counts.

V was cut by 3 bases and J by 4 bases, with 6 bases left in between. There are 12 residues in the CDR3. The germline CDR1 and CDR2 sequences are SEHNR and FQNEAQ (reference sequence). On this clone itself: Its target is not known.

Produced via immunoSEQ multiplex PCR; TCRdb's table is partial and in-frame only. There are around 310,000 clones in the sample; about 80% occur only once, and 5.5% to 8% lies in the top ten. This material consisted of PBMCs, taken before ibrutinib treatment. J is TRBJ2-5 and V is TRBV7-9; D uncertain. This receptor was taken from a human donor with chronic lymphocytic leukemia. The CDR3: CASSLDGETQYF. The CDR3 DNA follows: TGTGCCAGCAGCTTGGATGGAGAGACCCAGTACTTC.